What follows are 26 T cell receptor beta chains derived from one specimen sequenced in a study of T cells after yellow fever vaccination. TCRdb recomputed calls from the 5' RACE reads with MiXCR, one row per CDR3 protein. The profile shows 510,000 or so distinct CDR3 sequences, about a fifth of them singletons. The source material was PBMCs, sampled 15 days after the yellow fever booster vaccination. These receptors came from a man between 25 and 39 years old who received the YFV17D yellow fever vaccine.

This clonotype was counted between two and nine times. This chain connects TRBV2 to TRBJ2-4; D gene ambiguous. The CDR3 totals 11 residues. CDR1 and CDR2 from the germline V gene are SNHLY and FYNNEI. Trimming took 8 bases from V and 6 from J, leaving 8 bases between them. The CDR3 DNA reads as TGTGCCAGCTTAGCTAGAAACATTCAGTACTTC. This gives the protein CASLARNIQYF.

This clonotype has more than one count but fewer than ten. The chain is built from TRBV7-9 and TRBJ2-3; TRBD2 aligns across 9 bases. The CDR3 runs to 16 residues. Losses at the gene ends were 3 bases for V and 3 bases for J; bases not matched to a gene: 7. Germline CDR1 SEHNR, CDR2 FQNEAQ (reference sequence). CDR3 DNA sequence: TGTGCCAGCAGCTTTTACGGACTAGCGAGTACAGATACGCAGTATTTT. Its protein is CASSFYGLASTDTQYF. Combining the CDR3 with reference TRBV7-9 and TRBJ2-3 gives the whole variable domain DTGVSQNPRHKITKRGQNVTFRCDPISEHNRLYWYRQTLGQGPEFLTYFQNEAQLEKSRLLSDRFSAERPKGSFSTLEIQRTEQGDSAMYLCASSFYGLASTDTQYFGPGTRLTVL.

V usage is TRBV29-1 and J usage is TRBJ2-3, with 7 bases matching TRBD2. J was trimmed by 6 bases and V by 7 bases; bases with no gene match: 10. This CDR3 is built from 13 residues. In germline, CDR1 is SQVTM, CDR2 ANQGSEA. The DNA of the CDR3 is TGCAGCGCTGACAACCAAGCGGGGGATACGCAGTATTTT. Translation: CSADNQAGDTQYF.

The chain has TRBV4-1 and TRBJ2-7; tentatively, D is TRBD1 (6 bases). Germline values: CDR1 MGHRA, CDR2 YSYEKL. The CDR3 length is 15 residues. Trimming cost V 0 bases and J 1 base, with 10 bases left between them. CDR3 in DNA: TGCGCCAGCAGCCAAGATCAGACAGGATCCTACGAGCAGTACTTC. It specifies CASSQDQTGSYEQYF.

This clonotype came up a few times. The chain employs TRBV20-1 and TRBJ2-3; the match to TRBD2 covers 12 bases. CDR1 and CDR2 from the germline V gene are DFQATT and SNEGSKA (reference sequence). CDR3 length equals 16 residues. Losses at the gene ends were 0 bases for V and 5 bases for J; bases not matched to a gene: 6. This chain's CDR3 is CSARDPTSGSGDTQYF. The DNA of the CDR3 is TGCAGTGCTAGAGATCCGACTAGCGGGAGCGGAGATACGCAGTATTTT.

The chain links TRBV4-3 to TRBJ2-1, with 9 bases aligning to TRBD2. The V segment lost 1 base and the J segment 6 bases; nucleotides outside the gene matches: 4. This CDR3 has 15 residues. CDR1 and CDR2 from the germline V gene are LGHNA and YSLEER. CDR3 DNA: TGCGCCAGCAGCCAAGGGGGCGGGAGGGTCAATGAGCAGTTCTTC. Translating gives CASSQGGGRVNEQFF.

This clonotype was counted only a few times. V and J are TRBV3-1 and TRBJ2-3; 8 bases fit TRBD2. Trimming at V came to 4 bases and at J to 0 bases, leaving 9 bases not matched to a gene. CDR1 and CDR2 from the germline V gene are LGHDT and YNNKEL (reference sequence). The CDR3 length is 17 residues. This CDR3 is CASSRGTRVTSTDTQYF. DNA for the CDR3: TGTGCCAGCAGCCGAGGGACTAGAGTTACTAGCACAGATACGCAGTATTTT.

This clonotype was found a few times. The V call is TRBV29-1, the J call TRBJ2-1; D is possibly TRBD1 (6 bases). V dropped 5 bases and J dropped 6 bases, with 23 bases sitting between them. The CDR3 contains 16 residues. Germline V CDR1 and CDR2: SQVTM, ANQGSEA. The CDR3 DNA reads TGCAGCGTTAGTTATTGGGGGCAGGGCCTGTCCAATGAGCAGTTCTTC. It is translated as CSVSYWGQGLSNEQFF.

CDR3 in DNA: TGTGCCAGCATCCCAAGCAACCTGGGGGAGCAGTACTTC. It translates to CASIPSNLGEQYF. This chain uses TRBV5-5 with TRBJ2-7; D call uncertain. The CDR3 length is 13 residues. V dropped 6 bases and J dropped 7 bases, with 17 bases sitting between them. Germline loops: CDR1 SGHKS, CDR2 YYEKEE (reference sequence).

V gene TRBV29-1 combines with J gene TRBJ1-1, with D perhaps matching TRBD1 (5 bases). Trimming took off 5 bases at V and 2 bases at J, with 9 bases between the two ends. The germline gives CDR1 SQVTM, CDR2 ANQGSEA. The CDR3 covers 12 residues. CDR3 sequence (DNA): TGCAGCGTTTTAGACAGTAACACTGAAGCTTTCTTT. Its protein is CSVLDSNTEAFF.

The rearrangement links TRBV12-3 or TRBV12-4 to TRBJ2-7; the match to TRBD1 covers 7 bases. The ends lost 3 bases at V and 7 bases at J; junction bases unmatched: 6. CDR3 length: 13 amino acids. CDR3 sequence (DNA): TGTGCCAGCAGTTTTGACAGGGCGAGTGAGCAGTACTTC. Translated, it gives CASSFDRASEQYF.

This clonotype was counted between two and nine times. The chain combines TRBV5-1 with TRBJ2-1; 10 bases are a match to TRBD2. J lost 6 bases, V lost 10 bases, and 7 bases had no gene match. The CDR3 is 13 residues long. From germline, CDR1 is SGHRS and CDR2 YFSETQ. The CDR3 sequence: CAVSGTSANEQFF. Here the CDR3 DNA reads TGCGCCGTAAGCGGGACTAGCGCCAATGAGCAGTTCTTC.

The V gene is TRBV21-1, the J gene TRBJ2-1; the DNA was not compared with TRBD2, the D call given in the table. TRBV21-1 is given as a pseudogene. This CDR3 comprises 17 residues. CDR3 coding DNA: TGTGCCAGCAGCCCCCTAGCGGGAGATTTCCCTTACAATGAGCAGTTCTTC. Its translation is CASSPLAGDFPYNEQFF.

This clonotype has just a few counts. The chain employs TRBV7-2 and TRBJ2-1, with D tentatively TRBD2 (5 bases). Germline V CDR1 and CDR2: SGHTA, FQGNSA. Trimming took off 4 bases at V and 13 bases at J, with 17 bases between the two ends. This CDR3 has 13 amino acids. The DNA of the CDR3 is TGTGCCAGCAGCTCCTTGACGACTATGACACAGTTCTTC. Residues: CASSSLTTMTQFF.

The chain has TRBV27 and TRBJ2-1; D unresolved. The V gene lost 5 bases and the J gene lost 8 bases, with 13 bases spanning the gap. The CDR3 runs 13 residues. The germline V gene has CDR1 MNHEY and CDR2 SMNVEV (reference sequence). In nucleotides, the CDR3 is TGTGCCAGCAGTCCTGGCGGCCTCCATGAGCAGTTCTTC. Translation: CASSPGGLHEQFF.

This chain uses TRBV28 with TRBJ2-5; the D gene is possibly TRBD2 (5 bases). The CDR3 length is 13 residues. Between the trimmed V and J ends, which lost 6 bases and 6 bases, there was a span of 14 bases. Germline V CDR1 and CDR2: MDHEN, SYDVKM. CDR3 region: CASRDPNGKTQYF. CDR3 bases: TGTGCCAGCAGAGACCCCAACGGGAAGACCCAGTACTTC. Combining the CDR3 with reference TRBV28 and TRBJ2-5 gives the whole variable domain DVKVTQSSRYLVKRTGEKVFLECVQDMDHENMFWYRQDPGLGLRLIYFSYDVKMKEKGDIPEGYSVSREKKERFSLILESASTNQTSMYLCASRDPNGKTQYFGPGTRLLVL.

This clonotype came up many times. CDR3 sequence reads: CASSLKESSYNEQFF. CDR3 coding DNA: TGTGCCAGCAGCTTGAAGGAGAGCTCCTACAATGAGCAGTTCTTC. The chain uses TRBV7-6 and TRBJ2-1; unclear D gene. There are 15 residues in the CDR3. The germline V and J ends were trimmed by 3 bases and 0 bases, with 9 bases remaining between them. From germline, CDR1 is SGHVS and CDR2 FNYEAQ.

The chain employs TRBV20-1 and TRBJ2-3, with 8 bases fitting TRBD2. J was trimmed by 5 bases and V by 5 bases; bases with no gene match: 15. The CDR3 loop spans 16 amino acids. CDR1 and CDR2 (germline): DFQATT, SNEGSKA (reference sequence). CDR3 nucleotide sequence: TGCAGTGCTGAGAGGCTAGCGGGCCAAGGAGGAGATACGCAGTATTTT. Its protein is CSAERLAGQGGDTQYF.

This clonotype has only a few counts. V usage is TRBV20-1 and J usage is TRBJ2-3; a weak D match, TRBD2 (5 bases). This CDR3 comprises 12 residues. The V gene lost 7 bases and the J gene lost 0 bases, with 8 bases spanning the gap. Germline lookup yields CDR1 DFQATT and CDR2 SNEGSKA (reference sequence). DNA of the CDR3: TGCAGTGGTCGGGGAAGCACAGATACGCAGTATTTT. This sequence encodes CSGRGSTDTQYF.

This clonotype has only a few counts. CDR3 protein: CASSLGIRPTLTDTQYF. In DNA form, the CDR3 reads TGTGCCAGCAGCCTTGGGATACGCCCTACCCTTACAGATACGCAGTATTTT. The chain combines TRBV12-3 or TRBV12-4 with TRBJ2-3, with no clear D. V lost 6 bases and J lost 3, with 22 bases in between. The CDR3 is 17 residues long.

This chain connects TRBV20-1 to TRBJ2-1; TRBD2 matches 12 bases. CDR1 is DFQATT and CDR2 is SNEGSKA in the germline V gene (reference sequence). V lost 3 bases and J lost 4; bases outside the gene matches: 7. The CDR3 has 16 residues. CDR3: CSASQTSGRGYNEQFF. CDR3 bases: TGCAGTGCTAGTCAGACTAGCGGGAGAGGGTACAATGAGCAGTTCTTC.

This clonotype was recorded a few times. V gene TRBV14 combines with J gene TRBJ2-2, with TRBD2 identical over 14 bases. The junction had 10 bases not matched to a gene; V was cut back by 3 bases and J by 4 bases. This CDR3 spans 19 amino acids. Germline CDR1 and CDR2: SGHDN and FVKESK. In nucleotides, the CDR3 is TGTGCCAGCAGCCACCCCCCCGGGACTAGCGGGAGAAGCACCGGGGAGCTGTTTTTT. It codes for CASSHPPGTSGRSTGELFF.

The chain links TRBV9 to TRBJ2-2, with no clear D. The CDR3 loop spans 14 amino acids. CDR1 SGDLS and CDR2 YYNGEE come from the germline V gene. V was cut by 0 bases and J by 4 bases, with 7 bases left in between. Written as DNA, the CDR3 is TGTGCCAGCAGCGTAGGGGCCTCCACCGGGGAGCTGTTTTTT. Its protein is CASSVGASTGELFF. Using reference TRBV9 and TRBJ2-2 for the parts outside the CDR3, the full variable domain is DSGVTQTPKHLITATGQRVTLRCSPRSGDLSVYWYQQSLDQGLQFLIQYYNGEERAKGNILERFSAQQFPDLHSELNLSSLELGDSALYFCASSVGASTGELFFGEGSRLTVL.

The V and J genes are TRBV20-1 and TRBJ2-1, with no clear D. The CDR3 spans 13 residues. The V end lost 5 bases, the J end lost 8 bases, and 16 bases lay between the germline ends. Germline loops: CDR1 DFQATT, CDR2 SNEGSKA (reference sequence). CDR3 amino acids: CSAAFGLPDEQFF. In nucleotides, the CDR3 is TGCAGTGCTGCCTTCGGGCTCCCAGATGAGCAGTTCTTC.

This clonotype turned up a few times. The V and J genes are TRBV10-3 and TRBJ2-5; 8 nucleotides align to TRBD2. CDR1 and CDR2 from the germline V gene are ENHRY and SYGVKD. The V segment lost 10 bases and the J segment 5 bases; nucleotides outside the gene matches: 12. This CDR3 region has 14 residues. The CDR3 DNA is TGTGCCACCGTTAGCGGGGAGTGGTTGGAGACCCAGTACTTC. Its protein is CATVSGEWLETQYF.

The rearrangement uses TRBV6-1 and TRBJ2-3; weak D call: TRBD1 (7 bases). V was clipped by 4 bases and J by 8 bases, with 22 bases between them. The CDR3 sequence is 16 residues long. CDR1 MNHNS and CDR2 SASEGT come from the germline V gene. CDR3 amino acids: CASSGEAGGLRFTQYF. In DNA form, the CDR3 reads TGTGCCAGCAGTGGAGAAGCAGGGGGGCTGCGTTTTACGCAGTATTTT.